The 11 T cell receptor beta chains given below trace back to one sample, sequenced in a study of T cells in Graves' hyperthyroidism and ophthalmopathy. Amplification of TCR beta CDR3 regions was performed using RNA transcripts as template. The HTBI set primed first-round TCR CDR3 RT-PCR. TCRdb re-derived calls from the multiplex PCR reads in MiXCR, one entry per CDR3 protein. This repertoire shows some 500,000 distinct CDR3 sequences, approximately 16% found once; its top ten account for 25% to 30%. The specimen sequenced was blood. Receptors originate from a woman in her thirties with Graves' ophthalmopathy.

The rearrangement joins TRBV4-1 to TRBJ2-5; 8 positions match TRBD1. Trimming removed 2 bases from V and 3 bases from J; junction bases left unmatched: 5. The CDR3 sequence is 15 residues long. Germline V gives CDR1 MGHRA, CDR2 YSYEKL. The DNA for the CDR3 is TGCGCCAGCAGCCAAACGGGGACAGGCAAAGAGACCCAGTACTTC. Translation gives CASSQTGTGKETQYF.

This clonotype was recorded many times. This chain connects TRBV30 to TRBJ2-1; 8 nucleotides line up with TRBD1. V dropped 0 bases and J dropped 3; count of bases not matched to a gene: 4. CDR1 is GTSNPN and CDR2 is SVGIG in the germline V gene (reference sequence). CDR3 size: 15 residues. In DNA form, the CDR3 reads TGTGCCTGGAGTGTAGGACAGGGTGGCTACAATGAGCAGTTCTTC. It specifies CAWSVGQGGYNEQFF.

Details on this clonotype: With a much larger clone just one base away, this may be a read error. The rearrangement uses TRBV20-1 and TRBJ2-7; TRBD2 might be the D (5 bases). The CDR3 has 14 residues. The germline CDR1 and CDR2 sequences are DFQATT and SNEGSKA (reference sequence). Trimming removed 6 bases from V and 2 bases from J, with 17 bases in between. Here the CDR3 reads CSAQGSVGAYEQYF. CDR3 bases: TGCAGTGCCCAAGGGTCGGTCGGGGCCTACGAGCAGTACTTC.

The CDR3 nucleotides are TGCGCCAGCAGCTTGGACAGGGCAGTGGGGGGCACTGAAGCTTTCTTT. Translated, it gives CASSLDRAVGGTEAFF. The rearrangement joins TRBV5-1 to TRBJ1-1; D may be TRBD1 (6 bases). The CDR3 runs to 16 residues. V was clipped by 0 bases and J by 4 bases, with 16 bases between them. Germline CDR1 is SGHRS and CDR2 is YFSETQ.

This clonotype was detected ten times or more. The chain employs TRBV30 and TRBJ2-5; no reliable D call. CDR1 and CDR2 (germline): GTSNPN, SVGIG (reference sequence). Trimming pared 4 bases from V and 6 bases from J, leaving 18 bases between. The CDR3 totals 14 residues. Written as DNA, the CDR3 is TGTGCCTGGAACCCCTCCGAGGTCGTAAAGACCCAGTACTTC. It yields the protein CAWNPSEVVKTQYF. The full variable domain, its missing parts supplied by reference TRBV30 and TRBJ2-5, is SQTIHQWPATLVQPVGSPLSLECTVEGTSNPNLYWYRQAAGRGLQLLFYSVGIGQISSEVPQNLSASRPQDRQFILSSKKLLLSDSGFYLCAWNPSEVVKTQYFGPGTRLLVL.

This clonotype was recorded at least ten times. The chain links TRBV3-1 to TRBJ2-3, with 8 bases lining up with TRBD2. There are 15 residues in the CDR3. CDR1 and CDR2 from the germline V gene are LGHDT and YNNKEL (reference sequence). V lost 3 bases and J lost 2; bases outside the gene matches: 4. This CDR3 reads CASSHPGGSTDTQYF. CDR3 sequence (DNA): TGTGCCAGCAGCCATCCGGGAGGGTCCACAGATACGCAGTATTTT.

This clonotype was picked up a small number of times. The chain carries TRBV12-5 and TRBJ2-2; 12 nucleotides line up with TRBD2. This CDR3 has 17 amino acids. Unmatched junction bases numbered 6, after V lost 0 bases and J lost 7 bases. Germline loops: CDR1 LGHNT, CDR2 FRNRAP. CDR3 coding DNA: TGTGCTAGTGGTTTGGTACTAGCGGGAGGTGGAAACGGGGAGCTGTTTTTT. This translates into CASGLVLAGGGNGELFF.

The sample holds a few counts of this clonotype. The CDR3 protein is CASSVGGPRVELFF. The CDR3 DNA sequence: TGTGCCAGCAGCGTAGGGGGCCCTAGAGTCGAACTGTTTTTT. The chain links TRBV9 to TRBJ1-4, with a possible D match to TRBD1 (5 bases). Germline loops: CDR1 SGDLS, CDR2 YYNGEE. This CDR3 is built from 14 residues. Trimming took 0 bases from V and 12 from J, leaving 15 bases between them.

The sample holds many counts of this clonotype. The rearrangement links TRBV12-3 or TRBV12-4 to TRBJ1-1; D gene uncertain. Trimming removed 3 bases from V and 2 bases from J, with 10 bases in between. This CDR3 is 14 amino acids long. The CDR3 DNA follows: TGTGCCAGCAGTTTGGGCGAGGGAAACACTGAAGCTTTCTTT. This sequence encodes CASSLGEGNTEAFF.

Ten or more counts support this clonotype. The chain carries TRBV2 and TRBJ2-1; tentative D call: TRBD1 (5 bases). The germline V and J ends were trimmed by 7 bases and 7 bases, with 11 bases remaining between them. CDR1 and CDR2 (germline): SNHLY, FYNNEI. There are 12 residues in the CDR3. Here the CDR3 reads CASTYRNNEQFF. CDR3 DNA: TGTGCCAGCACTTACAGGAATAATGAGCAGTTCTTC.

This clonotype was counted ten times or more. V is TRBV3-1 and J is TRBJ1-6; TRBD1 is a possible D gene (5 bases). Germline CDR1 and CDR2: LGHDT and YNNKEL (reference sequence). This CDR3 is 15 amino acids long. Trimming took 0 bases from V and 7 from J, leaving 10 bases between them. As DNA, the CDR3 is TGTGCCAGCAGCCAAGATGGGGCCGGCAATTCACCCCTCCACTTT. Protein: CASSQDGAGNSPLHF.